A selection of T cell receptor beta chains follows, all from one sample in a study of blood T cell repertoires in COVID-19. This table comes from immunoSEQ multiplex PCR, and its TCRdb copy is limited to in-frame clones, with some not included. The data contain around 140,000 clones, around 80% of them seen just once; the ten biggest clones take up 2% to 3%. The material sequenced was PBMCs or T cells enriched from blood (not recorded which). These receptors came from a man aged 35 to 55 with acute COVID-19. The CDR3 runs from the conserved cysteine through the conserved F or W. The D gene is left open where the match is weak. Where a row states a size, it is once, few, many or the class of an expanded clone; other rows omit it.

CDR3 protein: CASSPRDSRDTQYF
CDR3 DNA: TGTGCCAGCAGCCCCCGAGACAGTAGGGATACGCAGTATTTT
D gene: -
clone size: -
J gene: TRBJ2-3
V gene: TRBV9

CDR3 protein: CASSPRLASRGDTQYF
CDR3 DNA: TGTGCCAGCAGCCCCAGACTAGCGTCAAGGGGGGATACGCAGTATTTT
D gene: TRBD2
clone size: -
J gene: TRBJ2-3
V gene: TRBV5-8

CDR3 protein: CAINPGLAGGKTGELFF
CDR3 DNA: TGTGCCATCAACCCGGGACTAGCGGGAGGGAAAACCGGGGAGCTGTTTTTT
D gene: TRBD2
clone size: -
J gene: TRBJ2-2
V gene: TRBV10-3

CDR3 protein: CASSPGTGRNEQFF
CDR3 DNA: TGTGCCAGCAGCCCCGGGACAGGGCGAAATGAGCAGTTCTTC
D gene: TRBD1
clone size: -
J gene: TRBJ2-1
V gene: TRBV5-4

CDR3 protein: CAWRRHTSGNTIYF
CDR3 DNA: TGTGCCTGGAGGCGGCACACCTCTGGAAACACCATATATTTT
D gene: -
clone size: -
J gene: TRBJ1-3
V gene: TRBV30

CDR3 protein: CASSQTGEQPQHF
CDR3 DNA: TGTGCCAGCAGCCAGACAGGGGAACAGCCCCAGCATTTT
D gene: TRBD1
clone size: -
J gene: TRBJ1-5
V gene: TRBV7-9

CDR3 protein: CASSIPTGEGTDTQYF
CDR3 DNA: TGTGCCAGTAGTATCCCTACGGGAGAGGGTACAGATACGCAGTATTTT
D gene: -
clone size: -
J gene: TRBJ2-3
V gene: TRBV19

CDR3 protein: CASSRGAGEKLFF
CDR3 DNA: TGTGCCAGCAGTCGGGGGGCAGGAGAAAAACTGTTTTTT
D gene: -
clone size: -
J gene: TRBJ1-4
V gene: TRBV6-6

CDR3 protein: CASSIPPGQGGQPQHF
CDR3 DNA: TGTGCCAGTAGTATACCCCCAGGACAGGGAGGCCAGCCCCAGCATTTT
D gene: TRBD1
clone size: -
J gene: TRBJ1-5
V gene: TRBV19

CDR3 protein: CASQTGSWADTQYF
CDR3 DNA: TGTGCCAGCCAGACAGGGTCATGGGCAGATACGCAGTATTTT
D gene: TRBD1
clone size: -
J gene: TRBJ2-3
V gene: TRBV27

CDR3 protein: CASSQGTGLTGELFF
CDR3 DNA: TGTGCCAGCAGCCAAGGGACAGGTTTAACCGGGGAGCTGTTTTTT
D gene: TRBD1
clone size: -
J gene: TRBJ2-2
V gene: TRBV11-2

CDR3 protein: CASSPLPRSGRSTQYF
CDR3 DNA: TGTGCCAGCAGCCCTCTCCCCCGTAGCGGTCGAAGTACGCAGTATTTT
D gene: -
clone size: -
J gene: TRBJ2-3
V gene: TRBV5-8

CDR3 protein: CARSKTSGDLYEQYF
CDR3 DNA: TGTGCCAGAAGCAAGACTAGCGGGGACCTCTACGAGCAGTACTTC
D gene: TRBD2
clone size: -
J gene: TRBJ2-7
V gene: TRBV5-3

CDR3 protein: CAGGGTGWWEQYF
CDR3 DNA: TGTGCCGGCGGGGGGACAGGGTGGTGGGAGCAGTACTTC
D gene: -
clone size: -
J gene: TRBJ2-7
V gene: TRBV2

CDR3 protein: CASSQLGQGDTGELFF
CDR3 DNA: TGTGCCAGCAGCCAACTAGGTCAGGGGGACACCGGGGAGCTGTTTTTT
D gene: TRBD1
clone size: -
J gene: TRBJ2-2
V gene: TRBV3-1/TRBV3-2

CDR3 protein: CATSDNLGLGSYNEQFF
CDR3 DNA: TGTGCCACCAGTGATAACCTGGGACTAGGCTCCTACAATGAGCAGTTCTTC
D gene: TRBD2
clone size: -
J gene: TRBJ2-1
V gene: TRBV24-1

CDR3 protein: CASSQDRLEGLAKNIQYF
CDR3 DNA: TGTGCCAGCAGCCAAGACAGGCTAGAGGGACTAGCCAAAAACATTCAGTACTTC
D gene: -
clone size: -
J gene: TRBJ2-4
V gene: TRBV14

CDR3 protein: CASSVEGEETQYF
CDR3 DNA: TGTGCCAGCAGCGTCGAGGGTGAAGAGACCCAGTACTTC
D gene: -
clone size: -
J gene: TRBJ2-5
V gene: TRBV13

CDR3 protein: CASSLAGQSTDTQYF
CDR3 DNA: TGCGCCAGCAGCCTGGCGGGACAGTCCACAGATACGCAGTATTTT
D gene: -
clone size: -
J gene: TRBJ2-3
V gene: TRBV5-1

CDR3 protein: CASSLGDRRSYEQYF
CDR3 DNA: TGTGCCAGCAGCTTAGGGGACAGGAGGTCCTACGAGCAGTACTTC
D gene: TRBD1
clone size: few
J gene: TRBJ2-7
V gene: TRBV7-9

CDR3 protein: CASSLAGEGELFF
CDR3 DNA: TGCGCCAGCAGCCTAGCGGGAGAAGGGGAGCTGTTTTTT
D gene: TRBD2
clone size: -
J gene: TRBJ2-2
V gene: TRBV5-1

CDR3 protein: CASSLGGATGELFF
CDR3 DNA: TGTGCCAGCAGCTTGGGGGGGGCTACCGGGGAGCTGTTTTTT
D gene: -
clone size: -
J gene: TRBJ2-2
V gene: TRBV11-3

CDR3 protein: CASRPTGKGGYTF
CDR3 DNA: TGTGCCAGCAGGCCAACAGGGAAAGGTGGCTACACCTTC
D gene: -
clone size: -
J gene: TRBJ1-2
V gene: TRBV28

CDR3 protein: CASSFQGSEAFF
CDR3 DNA: TGTGCCAGCAGTTTTCAGGGTTCTGAAGCTTTCTTT
D gene: -
clone size: -
J gene: TRBJ1-1
V gene: TRBV6-5

CDR3 protein: CASSLQGGDQPQHF
CDR3 DNA: TGCGCCAGCAGCTTACAGGGAGGGGATCAGCCCCAGCATTTT
D gene: -
clone size: -
J gene: TRBJ1-5
V gene: TRBV5-1

CDR3 protein: CASRPPGLAGDSEQFF
CDR3 DNA: TGTGCCAGCAGACCACCCGGGCTAGCGGGAGATAGTGAGCAGTTCTTC
D gene: TRBD2
clone size: few
J gene: TRBJ2-1
V gene: TRBV28

CDR3 protein: CASSLAGIDYGYTF
CDR3 DNA: TGTGCCAGTAGCTTAGCAGGGATCGACTATGGCTACACCTTC
D gene: -
clone size: -
J gene: TRBJ1-2
V gene: TRBV19